These T cell receptor beta chains were read from a single sample in a study of T cells in Graves' hyperthyroidism and ophthalmopathy. TCRdb analysed the multiplex PCR reads with MiXCR anew, one entry per CDR3 protein. The sample lists around 600,000 distinct CDR3 sequences; roughly 14% were seen once. Sequencing used blood. These receptors were taken from a woman between 45 and 65 years old with Graves' ophthalmopathy. Each CDR3 is given without its conserved first and last residue. Rows may omit the clone size; those that give it use once, few, many or a size class.

v_gene	abundance	j_gene	CDR3aa
TRBV6-1	many	TRBJ2-1	ASSEGLANEQF
TRBV10-3	many	TRBJ2-7	AISERSPYEQY
TRBV28	many	TRBJ2-1	ASHMDSGEQF
TRBV28	many	TRBJ2-7	ASSLRSEQY
TRBV12-3/TRBV12-4	.	TRBJ1-4	ASKQGVWDEKLF
TRBV11-3	few	TRBJ2-7	ASTTSGDVWEQY
TRBV2	few	TRBJ2-7	ASKLEYGEQY
TRBV19	.	TRBJ2-1	ASSDKRTFYNEQF
TRBV9	.	TRBJ2-1	ASSVVGDEQF
TRBV24-1	few	TRBJ2-1	ATSGRDRGSYNEQF
TRBV28	few	TRBJ1-6	ASIGSWDRGYSPLH
TRBV7-8	many	TRBJ2-3	ASSLATRDTQY
TRBV6-5	many	TRBJ2-7	ASSYSKQVVYEQY
TRBV10-3	.	TRBJ2-1	AIRGVAGGRTSNEQF
TRBV6-6	many	TRBJ2-5	ASSYSTGGSWQETQY
TRBV15	few	TRBJ2-2	ATSNGGTPPGELF
TRBV2	many	TRBJ2-1	ASSEGNEQF
TRBV3-1	.	TRBJ2-1	ASSLGLADFSYNEQF
TRBV28	many	TRBJ2-7	ASSLRGYSYEQY
TRBV30	many	TRBJ1-1	AWRGISKNTEAF
TRBV7-2	many	TRBJ2-7	ASSLVLAGAYEQY
TRBV5-6	many	TRBJ2-3	ASSLGWRPTDTQY
TRBV5-1	many	TRBJ1-1	ASSLSGTSNEAF
TRBV24-1	few	TRBJ2-1	ATSDPNNGWGQF
TRBV27	few	TRBJ1-2	ASRDRGTSFYGYT
TRBV6-6	few	TRBJ2-4	ASSYSGTKLAKNIQY
TRBV14	.	TRBJ2-7	AGSQDRQGGTYEQY
TRBV7-3	.	TRBJ2-2	ASSVLEGRLNTGELF
TRBV29-1	many	TRBJ2-3	SVEGQRTSTDTQY
TRBV2	few	TRBJ2-7	ASRRPSGREGLEQY
TRBV6-5	many	TRBJ1-1	ASSYSHLGNTEAF
TRBV18	many	TRBJ2-5	ASSPGIAGLQETQY
TRBV4-3	many	TRBJ2-7	ASSQVGGGEQY
TRBV28	once	TRBJ1-1	ASSYPSRATEAF
TRBV28	many	TRBJ1-1	ASRPDRANTEAF
TRBV28	many	TRBJ2-2	ASSRDNANTGELF
TRBV28	many	TRBJ2-5	ASSPLMRGRRETQY
TRBV4-3	few	TRBJ1-5	ASSQDRAGNQPQH
TRBV28	many	TRBJ1-2	ASSAPGTNYGYT
TRBV12-3/TRBV12-4	many	TRBJ2-3	ASRPWAGGPNSVTDTQY
TRBV4-2	.	TRBJ1-6	ASSQESALNNSPLH
TRBV28	.	TRBJ1-6	ASSLWGSVSNSPLH
TRBV3-1	.	TRBJ2-5	ASSQTGIFLVY
TRBV20-1	many	TRBJ2-3	SAREGSWGAHTDTQY
TRBV9	few	TRBJ1-1	ASSAQDSRNTEAF
TRBV29-1	many	TRBJ2-1	SVRASGRANEQF
TRBV28	many	TRBJ2-3	ASTPPVSSSTDTQY
TRBV10-2	.	TRBJ2-3	ASSDGSGTDTQY
TRBV7-8	many	TRBJ2-7	ASSLGARTKHEQY
TRBV20-1	many	TRBJ2-7	SASILAKRQLAGVHEQY
TRBV20-1	.	TRBJ1-4	SASSPTATNEKLF
TRBV24-1	few	TRBJ2-1	ATSERHDNEQF